These T cell receptor beta chains were read from a single sample in a study of cytomegalovirus exposure and HLA in healthy donors. This table comes from immunoSEQ multiplex PCR, and its TCRdb copy is limited to in-frame clones, with some not included. Of fewer than 200,000 clones listed, 85% are singletons. Sequencing used PBMCs. The receptors originated from a man aged 18 to 30 in good health and CMV-seropositive. Both conserved end residues are part of each CDR3. The order of the fields is J gene, V gene, CDR3 length, CDR3 protein.

>TRBJ2-2|TRBV29-1|16
CSVEREGRGTTGELFF
>TRBJ2-7|TRBV4-1|15
CASSQGKFGSYEQYF
>TRBJ2-7|TRBV5-1|13
CASSLAGSYEQYF
>TRBJ1-2|TRBV5-1|13
CASKGGVQEGYTF
>TRBJ1-6|TRBV4-1|16
CASSQPTGGRGSPLHF
>TRBJ2-5|TRBV6-5|15
CASSRTLDSQETQYF
>TRBJ2-2|TRBV18|14
CASSYSQNTGELFF
>TRBJ2-5|TRBV9|15
CASSVASGAQETQYF
>TRBJ1-2|TRBV5-1|14
CASSLGAGDYGYTF
>TRBJ2-7|TRBV5-1|14
CASSWETGSYEQYF
>TRBJ2-3|TRBV7-8|19
CASSWDTGTGASSTDTQYF
>TRBJ1-2|TRBV9|15
CASSVNRDNADGYTF
>TRBJ1-1|TRBV30|14
CAWSVRRGTTEAFF
>TRBJ1-4|TRBV28|13
CASRTGGGEKLFF
>.|TRBV7-9|13
CASSPTGKDEQYF
>TRBJ1-5|TRBV2|15
CASSGAPNSNQPQHF
>TRBJ1-2|TRBV27|13
CASNFVPNYGYTF
>TRBJ1-5|TRBV15|13
CATSTRAYQPQHF
>TRBJ2-7|TRBV5-1|12
CASSLAGDEQYF
>TRBJ1-2|TRBV6-5|14
CASSRQGGKHGYTF
>TRBJ1-1|TRBV6-1|15
CASSEGAGGSTEAFF
>TRBJ2-5|TRBV28|14
CASSLPTGAETQYF
>TRBJ2-7|TRBV19|14
CASSWGQNTYEQYF
>TRBJ1-2|TRBV9|15
CASSVDAAGYYGYTF
>TRBJ1-2|TRBV30|12
CAWLRGSYGYTF
>TRBJ2-3|TRBV5-6|14
CASSSTSRTDTQYF
>TRBJ2-7|TRBV13|15
CASSFRDRLSYEQYF
>TRBJ1-3|TRBV6-1|14
CASSERTVGNTIYF
>TRBJ1-2|TRBV28|14
CASSFRGPDYGYTF
>TRBJ2-5|TRBV6-1|16
CASSVAGTGGKETQYF